This TCR beta chain was retrieved from a study of cytomegalovirus exposure and HLA in healthy donors. Study-level points and caveats: Clonal expansion was found to be greater in HLA-associated TCR beta chains than in equally common others in a later analysis. According to the study, 180 or so TCR beta chains were cytomegalovirus-associated.

There are a few counts of this clone. Its specificity is unknown. It was with 60 Vbeta and 13 Jbeta primers that the PCR ran. Method: immunoSEQ multiplex PCR; TCRdb's copy keeps in-frame clones and lacks some. The sample lists around 100,000 clones; over 60% were seen once. Germline CDR1 is MGHRA and CDR2 is YSYEKL. This CDR3 is built from 17 residues. V lost 3 bases to trimming and J lost 4 bases; unmatched junction nucleotides: 9. Sample: PBMCs. The chain is built from TRBV4-1 and TRBJ2-7; 13 nucleotides agree with TRBD2. The sequence was obtained from a woman aged 18-29 years in good health and CMV-seropositive. CDR3 sequence reads: CASSQRFPGLAGYEQYF. The CDR3 bases are TGCGCCAGCAGCCAGAGATTTCCGGGACTAGCGGGATACGAGCAGTACTTC.